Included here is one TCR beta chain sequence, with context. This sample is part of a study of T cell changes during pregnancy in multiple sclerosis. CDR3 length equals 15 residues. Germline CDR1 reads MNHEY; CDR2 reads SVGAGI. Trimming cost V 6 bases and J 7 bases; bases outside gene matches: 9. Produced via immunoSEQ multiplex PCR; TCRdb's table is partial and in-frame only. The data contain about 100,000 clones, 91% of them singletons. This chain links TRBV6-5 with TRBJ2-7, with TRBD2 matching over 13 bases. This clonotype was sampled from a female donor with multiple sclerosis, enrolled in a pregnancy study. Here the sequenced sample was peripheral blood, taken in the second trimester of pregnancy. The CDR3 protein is CASRKGLAGVGEQYF. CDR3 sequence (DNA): TGTGCCAGCAGGAAAGGACTAGCGGGAGTGGGAGAGCAGTACTTC.